The 27 T cell receptor beta chains given below trace back to one sample, sequenced in a study of human T cells and chemical hapten exposure. TCRdb independently ran MiXCR on the RACE reads; one entry per CDR3 protein. The repertoire holds tens of thousands of distinct CDR3 sequences, with 9.8% as singletons. Time point indicated: patch test 1, 2 weeks after DPC sensitization. The treatment is: therapeutic diphenylcyclopropenone sensitization with weekly scalp DPC. Sequenced material: whole blood, taken in connection with sensitization to the hapten diphenylcyclopropenone (DPC). These receptors came from a woman aged 40 to 50 with alopecia areata. Some clones in this sample may be carry-over from other donors' samples.

J is TRBJ2-7 and V is TRBV7-9, with TRBD1 as a possible D gene (6 bases). The V gene's germline CDR1 is SEHNR and CDR2 FQNEAQ (reference sequence). This CDR3 comprises 15 residues. V lost 5 bases and J 5 bases, leaving 19 bases between the germline ends. DNA for the CDR3: TGTGCCAGCAGCCCAACAGGGCAGGGCGCCAACGAGCAGTACTTC. Its protein is CASSPTGQGANEQYF.

This clonotype was seen at least ten times. V usage is TRBV20-1 and J usage is TRBJ1-4; maybe TRBD1 (6 bases). CDR1 is DFQATT, CDR2 SNEGSKA, per germline (reference sequence). V lost 2 bases to trimming and J lost 7 bases, with 20 bases between them. The CDR3 contains 16 residues. CDR3 nucleotide sequence: TGCAGTGCTAGACTGATAGAGGCAGGGGAAGTTGAAAAACTGTTTTTT. It yields the protein CSARLIEAGEVEKLFF.

This clonotype was recorded at least ten times. The chain links TRBV28 to TRBJ1-6, with D perhaps TRBD1 (6 bases). Trimming left V 7 bases short and J 8 bases short, with 12 bases between. This CDR3 comprises 13 residues. Looked up from germline, CDR1 is MDHEN and CDR2 is SYDVKM. The CDR3 loop reads CASTTRGHSPLHF. CDR3 coding DNA: TGTGCCAGCACCACCAGGGGCCATTCACCCCTCCACTTT.

The chain has TRBV18 and TRBJ2-2; the match to TRBD1 covers 9 bases. Trimming removed 4 bases from V and 3 bases from J; junction bases left unmatched: 3. Germline loops: CDR1 KGHSH, CDR2 LQKENI. The CDR3 totals 15 residues. The CDR3: CASSLDRGDTGELFF. The CDR3 DNA reads as TGTGCCAGCTCACTGGACAGGGGAGACACCGGGGAGCTGTTTTTT.

At least ten counts were recorded for this clonotype. Sequence at one end of the junction differs from germline and may be a read error. The chain joins TRBV3-1 to TRBJ2-7, with 8 nucleotides matching TRBD1. This CDR3 has 14 amino acids. Germline CDR1 and CDR2: LGHDT and YNNKEL (reference sequence). The CDR3 protein is CASMQKGWTGKVNF. CDR3 nucleotide sequence: TGTGCCAGCATGCAAAAAGGTTGGACAGGGAAGGTGAACTTC.

This clonotype was seen at least ten times. This chain uses TRBV29-1 with TRBJ2-2; no clear D gene. The V end lost 4 bases, the J end lost 4 bases, and 4 bases lay between the germline ends. The germline V gene encodes CDR1 SQVTM and CDR2 ANQGSEA. The length of the CDR3 is 11 residues. The CDR3 DNA reads TGCAGCGTTGTGGGCACCGGGGAGCTGTTTTTT. This codes for CSVVGTGELFF.

This clonotype was counted at least ten times. CDR3 amino acids: CASSPPTTDTQYF. CDR3 bases: TGTGCCAGCTCACCTCCCACCACAGATACGCAGTATTTT. The chain carries TRBV18 and TRBJ2-3, with D unresolved. Germline values: CDR1 KGHSH, CDR2 LQKENI. The CDR3 is made up of 13 amino acids. Trimming removed 3 bases from V and 2 bases from J, with 6 bases in between.

V and J are TRBV7-2 and TRBJ1-2; no firm D call. The germline gives CDR1 SGHTA, CDR2 FQGNSA. V was shortened by 6 bases and J by 4 bases, with 15 bases between the two germline ends. The length of the CDR3 is 14 residues. CDR3 in amino acids: CASRDLRGSYGYTF. DNA of the CDR3: TGTGCCAGCAGAGATTTGAGAGGGTCCTATGGCTACACCTTC.

The chain employs TRBV20-1 and TRBJ2-3; TRBD2 agrees at 8 bases. CDR3 size: 13 residues. The germline CDR1 and CDR2 sequences are DFQATT and SNEGSKA (reference sequence). V was pared by 5 bases and J by 8 bases, with 9 bases of the junction left unmatched. CDR3 nucleotide sequence: TGCAGTGCTCCGACTAGCGCCCCGGGTACGCAGTATTTT. Protein product: CSAPTSAPGTQYF.

This clonotype was seen ten or more times. This rearrangement joins TRBV27 to TRBJ2-7, with 10 bases that match TRBD1. Looked up from germline, CDR1 is MNHEY and CDR2 is SMNVEV (reference sequence). The junction had 6 bases not matched to a gene; V was cut back by 6 bases and J by 1 base. The CDR3 loop spans 15 amino acids. CDR3 residues: CASSHRGQGSYEQYF. CDR3 DNA: TGTGCCAGCAGCCATAGGGGACAGGGGTCCTACGAGCAGTACTTC.

This clonotype was picked up many times. This rearrangement joins TRBV5-1 to TRBJ1-3; D possibly corresponds to TRBD1 (6 bases). Germline values: CDR1 SGHRS, CDR2 YFSETQ. The CDR3 contains 13 residues. V lost 8 bases, J lost 3 bases, and 12 bases lay in between. The CDR3 region is CASQTGHGNTIYF. As DNA, the CDR3 is TGCGCCAGTCAGACGGGACATGGAAACACCATATATTTT.

The chain has TRBV4-3 and TRBJ2-3; 9 bases align to TRBD2. This CDR3 comprises 17 residues. After removal of 0 bases from V and 1 base from J, the junction contained 5 bases not matched to a gene. CDR1 and CDR2 from the germline V gene are LGHNA and YSLEER. The CDR3 DNA follows: TGCGCCAGCAGCCAAGACGAGCGGGGGGATCGCACAGATACGCAGTATTTT. Amino acid sequence: CASSQDERGDRTDTQYF.

The gene calls are TRBV7-3 and TRBJ2-1; 7 bases are shared with TRBD2. Germline CDR1 SGHTA, CDR2 FQGTGA. This CDR3 is built from 15 residues. Trimming at V came to 2 bases and at J to 6 bases, leaving 7 bases not matched to a gene. CDR3 sequence (DNA): TGTGCCAGCAGCTTAGGAGCCGGGGGGTTCAATGAGCAGTTCTTC. It yields the protein CASSLGAGGFNEQFF.

This clonotype was seen once. It may be a read error: a sequence one base away is much more abundant. The genes are TRBV29-1 and TRBJ2-3; possible D gene TRBD2, 5 bases. The V gene lost 8 bases and the J gene lost 4 bases, with 10 bases spanning the gap. The CDR3 is 11 residues long. CDR1 SQVTM and CDR2 ANQGSEA come from the germline V gene. CDR3 sequence reads: CSLSSSDTQYF. As DNA, the CDR3 is TGCAGCTTATCTAGCTCAGATACGCAGTATTTT.

This clonotype was detected many times. The V gene is TRBV5-4, the J gene TRBJ2-7; 9 bases match TRBD1. Per germline, CDR1 SGHNT and CDR2 YYREEE (reference sequence). The ends lost 0 bases at V and 7 bases at J; junction bases unmatched: 5. CDR3 length: 14 amino acids. The CDR3 spells CASSLEGQGREQYF. CDR3 DNA: TGTGCCAGCAGCTTGGAAGGACAGGGGCGAGAGCAGTACTTC.

In its sample, this clonotype was seen a few times. This chain uses TRBV29-1 with TRBJ2-1; 16 bases map to TRBD2. Germline CDR1 and CDR2: SQVTM and ANQGSEA. The CDR3 contains 18 residues. V was clipped by 5 bases and J by 7 bases; unmatched bases: 14. CDR3 amino acids: CSVSPGLAGGPGRNEQFF. CDR3 sequence (DNA): TGCAGCGTTTCTCCGGGACTAGCGGGGGGGCCAGGTAGAAATGAGCAGTTCTTC.

This clonotype was observed at least ten times. The chain carries TRBV11-2 and TRBJ1-1; TRBD1 matches 12 bases. The CDR3 extends over 17 amino acids. With 4 bases clipped from V and 7 bases from J, the junction kept 13 bases outside the gene matches. Per the germline V gene, CDR1 is SGHAT and CDR2 is FQNNGV. This CDR3 is CASSSPGTGGLGSEAFF. The CDR3 DNA follows: TGTGCCAGCAGCTCGCCCGGGACAGGGGGCCTCGGCAGTGAAGCTTTCTTT. Using reference TRBV11-2 and TRBJ1-1 for the parts outside the CDR3, the full variable domain is EAGVAQSPRYKIIEKRQSVAFWCNPISGHATLYWYQQILGQGPKLLIQFQNNGVVDDSQLPKDRFSAERLKGVDSTLKIQPAKLEDSAVYLCASSSPGTGGLGSEAFFGQGTRLTVV.

This clonotype was seen repeatedly, ten times or more. The rearrangement joins TRBV20-1 to TRBJ2-1; D is perhaps TRBD2 (6 bases). The CDR3 is 14 residues long. The V end was cut by 4 bases, the J end by 0 bases, with 10 bases between. Germline CDR1 reads DFQATT; CDR2 reads SNEGSKA (reference sequence). CDR3 nucleotide sequence: TGCAGTGCTAAACTAGCCCGCTCCTACAATGAGCAGTTCTTC. This codes for CSAKLARSYNEQFF.

This clonotype was counted ten times or more. The chain recombines TRBV7-6 with TRBJ1-6, with 9 nucleotides matching TRBD1. V lost 5 bases and J lost 5; bases outside the gene matches: 4. The CDR3 is 15 residues long. Germline lookup yields CDR1 SGHVS and CDR2 FNYEAQ. The CDR3 nucleotides read TGTGCCAGCAGCCCTAGGACAGGGGATAATTCACCCCTCCACTTT. Protein: CASSPRTGDNSPLHF. The full variable domain, rest sourced from reference TRBV7-6 and TRBJ1-6, is GAGVSQSPRYKVTKRGQDVALRCDPISGHVSLYWYRQALGQGPEFLTYFNYEAQQDKSGLPNDRFSAERPEGSISTLTIQRTEQRDSAMYRCASSPRTGDNSPLHFGNGTRLTVT.

This clonotype came up a few times. This chain uses TRBV7-2 with TRBJ2-5; 7 bases fit TRBD2. The CDR3 spans 13 residues. Germline CDR1 and CDR2: SGHTA and FQGNSA. V lost 5 bases, J lost 4 bases, and 4 bases stayed unmatched. CDR3 sequence: CASSRTSGETQYF. CDR3 nucleotides: TGTGCCAGCAGCCGGACTAGTGGAGAGACCCAGTACTTC.

There are many counts of this clonotype. CDR3 nucleotide sequence: TGTGCCACCAGTGATACACAGGGAGGGGGCTACACCTTC. Translating gives CATSDTQGGGYTF. The chain has TRBV24-1 and TRBJ1-2; tentative D call: TRBD1 (6 bases). Trimming shortened V by 3 bases and J by 8 bases, and 12 bases separated the two germline ends. The CDR3 contains 13 residues. Germline-derived CDR1 and CDR2 are KGHDR and SFDVKD.

Notes on this clonotype: Being one base from a much bigger clone, this may be a read error. The rearrangement joins TRBV6-6 to TRBJ1-2; TRBD1 might be the D (6 bases). Germline V gene sequence: CDR1 MNHNY, CDR2 SVGAGI (reference sequence). With 8 bases removed from V and 3 bases from J, the gap between germline ends came to 13 bases. The CDR3 is 13 amino acids. The CDR3 loop reads CASRAEGDYGYTF. As DNA, the CDR3 is TGTGCCAGCCGGGCCGAGGGGGACTATGGCTACACCTTC.

This clonotype was counted many times. The chain couples TRBV5-1 to TRBJ1-2, with unresolved D. The CDR3 covers 16 residues. Germline CDR1 and CDR2: SGHRS and YFSETQ. The V end lost 3 bases, the J end lost 7 bases, and 22 bases lay between the germline ends. CDR3 region: CASSSGSRQLLGGYTF. Here the CDR3 DNA reads TGCGCCAGCAGCTCCGGCAGTCGGCAGCTATTGGGTGGCTACACCTTC.

This clonotype was seen repeatedly, ten times or more. The chain combines TRBV6-2 or TRBV6-3 with TRBJ2-1; 8 nucleotides align to TRBD2. Germline loops: CDR1 MNHEY, CDR2 SVGEGT. This CDR3 comprises 14 residues. V was pared by 4 bases and J by 8 bases, with 7 bases of the junction left unmatched. CDR3 bases: TGTGCCAGCAGTTCCCCCGGGACTAGATATGAGCAGTTCTTC. Translation: CASSSPGTRYEQFF.

This clonotype was found a few times. One junction end does not reproduce the germline sequence, and a read error may be involved. The gene calls are TRBV27 and TRBJ2-2, with a tentative D call TRBD1 (6 bases). Germline loops: CDR1 MNHEY, CDR2 SMNVEV (reference sequence). CDR3 length: 15 amino acids. CDR3 sequence: CTSRVTGMNTGELFF. As DNA, the CDR3 is TGTACCAGCAGAGTAACAGGGATGAACACCGGGGAGCTGTTTTTT.

This clonotype was observed a handful of times. The V and J genes are TRBV5-1 and TRBJ2-7, with 11 nucleotides matching TRBD1. The trim removed 4 bases at V and 2 bases at J, leaving 8 bases unmatched. Germline loops: CDR1 SGHRS, CDR2 YFSETQ. The CDR3 contains 16 residues. In DNA form, the CDR3 reads TGCGCCAGCAGCCCCCAGGGACAGGGGGTCGCCTACGAGCAGTACTTC. Translating gives CASSPQGQGVAYEQYF.

The DNA of the CDR3 is TGTGCCAGTAGTAAACCAGGGGCAACTAATGAAAAACTGTTTTTT. Amino acids: CASSKPGATNEKLFF. The gene calls are TRBV19 and TRBJ1-4, with D possibly matching TRBD1 (6 bases). Per the germline V gene, CDR1 is LNHDA and CDR2 is SQIVND (reference sequence). V lost 4 bases and J 0 bases, leaving 9 bases between the germline ends. The CDR3 length is 15 residues.